The next 9 T cell receptor beta chains were all read from a single sample in a study of long-term antiretroviral therapy in people with HIV. With survey level as its setting, the immunoSEQ assay was v3.0. The repertoire was sequenced with immunoSEQ multiplex PCR; TCRdb's copy has only in-frame clones and lacks some. The sample includes 30,000 to 40,000 clones, over 75% seen only once; the top ten take around 6.1%. The sequences come from unsorted PBMCs, collected 0.6 years after starting antiretroviral therapy. Receptors were obtained from a man between 18 and 35 years old with HIV.

The chain couples TRBV28 to TRBJ1-5; possibly TRBD1 for D (6 bases). Germline values: CDR1 MDHEN, CDR2 SYDVKM. The V end was cut by 6 bases, the J end by 5 bases, with 17 bases between. The CDR3 length is 15 residues. CDR3 loop: CASSQGQSGHQPQHF. Written as DNA, the CDR3 is TGTGCCAGCAGCCAAGGACAGAGTGGGCATCAGCCCCAGCATTTT.

This clone turned up a few times. The gene calls are TRBV10-1 and TRBJ2-7; D uncertain. Germline values: CDR1 WNHNN, CDR2 SYGVQD (reference sequence). V gave up 0 bases and J gave up 8 bases, with 5 bases separating them. The CDR3 runs 11 residues. The CDR3 DNA is TGCGCCAGCAGTGAGTCGGGAAAGCAGTACTTC. Translated: CASSESGKQYF.

The chain links TRBV18 to TRBJ2-1, with D tentatively TRBD2 (5 bases). The CDR3 covers 15 residues. From germline, CDR1 is KGHSH and CDR2 LQKENI. V lost 1 base and J 5 bases, leaving 12 bases between the germline ends. The CDR3 loop reads CASSPLARADNEQFF. The DNA for the CDR3 is TGTGCCAGCTCACCACTAGCGAGAGCTGACAATGAGCAGTTCTTC.

This chain uses TRBV7-9 with TRBJ2-6; either TRBD1 or TRBD2 may supply D (5 bases each). Per the germline V gene, CDR1 is SEHNR and CDR2 is FQNEAQ (reference sequence). CDR3 length: 17 residues. Trimming cost V 7 bases and J 0 bases, with 16 bases left between them. Here the CDR3 reads CASIGTQLLSGANVLTF. The CDR3 DNA sequence: TGTGCCAGCATAGGGACCCAACTTCTCTCTGGGGCCAACGTCCTGACTTTC. The variable domain in full, completed from reference TRBV7-9 and TRBJ2-6, reads DTGVSQNPRHKITKRGQNVTFRCDPISEHNRLYWYRQTLGQGPEFLTYFQNEAQLEKSRLLSDRFSAERPKGSFSTLEIQRTEQGDSAMYLCASIGTQLLSGANVLTFGAGSRLTVL.

The gene calls are TRBV7-2 and TRBJ2-2, with D unresolved. Trimming shortened V by 6 bases and J by 5 bases, and 13 bases separated the two germline ends. This CDR3 region has 14 residues. Looked up from germline, CDR1 is SGHTA and CDR2 is FQGNSA. The CDR3 region has the DNA TGTGCCAGCAGTCCCCGGGCGTGGACCGGGGAGCTGTTTTTT. As protein: CASSPRAWTGELFF.

The chain employs TRBV5-8 and TRBJ2-6; 12 positions agree with TRBD2. CDR3 length equals 17 residues. The V segment lost 4 bases and the J segment 2 bases; nucleotides outside the gene matches: 4. Looked up from germline, CDR1 is SGHTS and CDR2 is YDEGEE. The CDR3 here is CASSPRLAGAGANVLTF. CDR3 sequence (DNA): TGTGCCAGCAGCCCAAGACTAGCGGGAGCTGGGGCCAACGTCCTGACTTTC.

This chain links TRBV25-1 with TRBJ1-2; D may be TRBD1 (6 bases). This CDR3 comprises 13 residues. The ends were cut back, 4 bases at V and 1 base at J, with 7 bases in the middle. Germline-derived CDR1 and CDR2 are MGHDK and SYGVNS. CDR3 sequence: CASSGRGNYGYTF. The CDR3 nucleotides read TGTGCCAGCAGTGGCAGGGGTAACTATGGCTACACCTTC.

This clone was detected only once. The gene calls are TRBV9 and TRBJ2-1, with D perhaps matching TRBD2 (6 bases). Per germline, CDR1 SGDLS and CDR2 YYNGEE. The length of the CDR3 is 16 residues. V was trimmed by 0 bases and J by 5 bases, leaving 15 bases between them. CDR3 sequence: CASSVDSGSFHNEQFF. The CDR3, as DNA: TGTGCCAGCAGCGTAGATAGCGGCTCATTTCACAATGAGCAGTTCTTC.

This clone has a single count. This chain uses TRBV7-8 with TRBJ2-2, with a possible D match to TRBD1 (5 bases). Between the trimmed V and J ends, which lost 5 bases and 1 base, there was a span of 11 bases. Germline V CDR1 and CDR2: SGHVS, FQNEAQ. This CDR3 contains 15 residues. CDR3 sequence: CASSQGLLNTGELFF. CDR3 DNA: TGTGCCAGCAGCCAGGGCCTATTGAACACCGGGGAGCTGTTTTTT.